This T cell receptor (beta chain) is drawn from a study of blood T cell repertoires in COVID-19. Study as a whole: Spain, Italy and the United States supplied samples that represented acute and convalescent COVID-19. Sources were T cells, B-cell-depleted T cells, or PBMCs; the material itself was cDNA or gDNA.

This CDR3 spans 15 amino acids. Trimming at V came to 4 bases and at J to 4 bases, leaving 9 bases not matched to a gene. Germline V gene sequence: CDR1 SGHRS, CDR2 YFSETQ. Source study methods: Counts of nucleated cells, estimated from reference gene primer amplification, were obtained. Measured with immunoSEQ multiplex PCR; TCRdb has only the in-frame clones, and not every one. D and trimming were read from the DNA, whereas the V and J calls and clone size are those reported in that table. This table holds 55,000 to 80,000 clones, roughly 88% found once. V and J are TRBV5-1 and TRBJ1-1, with 8 bases aligning to TRBD1. The receptor was derived from a human donor in a cohort sampled during active COVID-19. Sequencing input: peripheral blood. CDR3 sequence reads: CASSLVGTGGTEAFF. CDR3 coding DNA: TGCGCCAGCAGCCTGGTTGGGACAGGAGGCACTGAAGCTTTCTTT.